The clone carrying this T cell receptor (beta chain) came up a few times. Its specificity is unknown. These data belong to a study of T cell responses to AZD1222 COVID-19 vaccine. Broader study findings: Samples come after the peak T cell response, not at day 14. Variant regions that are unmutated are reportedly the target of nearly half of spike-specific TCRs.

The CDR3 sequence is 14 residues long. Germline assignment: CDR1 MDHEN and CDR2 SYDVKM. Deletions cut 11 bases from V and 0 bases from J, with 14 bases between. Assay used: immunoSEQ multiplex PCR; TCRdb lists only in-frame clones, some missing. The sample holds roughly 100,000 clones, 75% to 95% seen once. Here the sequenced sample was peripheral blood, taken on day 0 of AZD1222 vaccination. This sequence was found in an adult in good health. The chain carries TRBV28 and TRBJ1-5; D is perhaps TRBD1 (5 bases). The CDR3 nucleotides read TGTGCCGCCGGTGGGGGGTATAGCAATCAGCCCCAGCATTTT. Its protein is CAAGGGYSNQPQHF.